The clone carrying this TCR beta chain has only a few counts. The antigen is undetermined. TCRdb reprocessed the RT-PCR reads via MiXCR and lists one record per CDR3 protein. The table lists 600,000 to 700,000 distinct CDR3 sequences, around 13% of them singletons. The record originates from a study of response to subunit inactivated influenza vaccine. Study-wide points: Authors suggested each seasonal influenza vaccination recruits few new T cells.

Trimming removed 2 bases from V and 5 bases from J; junction bases left unmatched: 4. CDR1 and CDR2 (germline): LGHDT, YNNKEL (reference sequence). The CDR3 spans 14 residues. The source was PBMCs from blood, collected less than 15 days before vaccination. The rearrangement links TRBV3-1 to TRBJ1-2; 8 bases agree with TRBD1. This clonotype was obtained from a man aged 50 or older who received an inactivated influenza vaccine. The CDR3 is CASSQSRGQYGYTF. Written as DNA, the CDR3 is TGTGCCAGCAGCCAAAGCAGGGGGCAGTATGGCTACACCTTC.